The 3 T cell receptor beta chains in this list originate from one sample, sequenced in a study of shared clonotypes between healthy human individuals. Here immunoSEQ multiplex PCR was the method, and the copy in TCRdb shows in-frame clones only, minus some. The sample holds roughly 200,000 clones, around 63% seen once. The sequencing sample was made of memory CD4+ T cells sorted from blood. This sample's subset: CD45RA-negative fraction. The receptors come from a man between 25 and 39 years old in good health.

The gene calls are TRBV11-2 and TRBJ1-2; D perhaps matches TRBD1 (6 bases). Germline CDR1 SGHAT, CDR2 FQNNGV. CDR3 size: 13 residues. V lost 5 bases to trimming and J lost 2 bases, with 9 bases between them. The CDR3 protein is CASSPGQNYGYTF. The CDR3, as DNA: TGTGCCAGCAGCCCCGGACAGAACTATGGCTACACCTTC.

The chain is built from TRBV5-4 and TRBJ2-2; tentatively, D is TRBD1 (5 bases). Germline CDR1 SGHNT, CDR2 YYREEE (reference sequence). The V and J ends lost 0 bases and 6 bases respectively, with 9 bases between them. This CDR3 has 14 residues. Written as DNA, the CDR3 is TGTGCCAGCAGCTTGGTGGTAGGGGCCGGGGAGCTGTTTTTT. This sequence encodes CASSLVVGAGELFF. Drawing the rest from reference TRBV5-4 and TRBJ2-2, the complete variable domain is ETGVTQSPTHLIKTRGQQVTLRCSSQSGHNTVSWYQQALGQGPQFIFQYYREEENGRGNFPPRFSGLQFPNYSSELNVNALELDDSALYLCASSLVVGAGELFFGEGSRLTVL.

The gene calls are TRBV7-2 and TRBJ2-3, with D tentatively TRBD2 (6 bases). CDR1 and CDR2 from the germline V gene are SGHTA and FQGNSA. The CDR3 is made up of 16 amino acids. Between the trimmed V and J ends, which lost 5 bases and 0 bases, there was a span of 15 bases. The CDR3 spells CASSEGLLTSTDTQYF. Here the CDR3 DNA reads TGTGCCAGCAGCGAGGGACTCTTGACTAGCACAGATACGCAGTATTTT. Full variable domain (remainder filled in from reference TRBV7-2 and TRBJ2-3): GAGVSQSPSNKVTEKGKDVELRCDPISGHTALYWYRQSLGQGLEFLIYFQGNSAPDKSGLPSDRFSAERTGGSVSTLTIQRTQQEDSAVYLCASSEGLLTSTDTQYFGPGTRLTVL.